These 3 T cell receptor beta chains originate from one sample sequenced in a study of Graves' ophthalmopathy and Graves' hyperthyroidism. Beta-chain TCR CDR3 regions were amplified from RNA transcripts. RT-PCR in the first round used HTBI primers; a second-round multiplex PCR followed. MiXCR was run by TCRdb on the multiplex PCR reads, yielding one entry per CDR3 protein. The sample gives about 400,000 distinct CDR3 sequences, approximately 16% of which show up once; 1.5% to 2% is in the top ten. Sequenced input: peripheral blood. Receptors originate from a woman under 30 with Graves' ophthalmopathy.

This clonotype was seen repeatedly, ten times or more. V usage is TRBV20-1 and J usage is TRBJ2-7, with a possible D match to TRBD1 (6 bases). The germline V and J ends were trimmed by 5 bases and 1 base, with 12 bases remaining between them. CDR3 length equals 13 residues. Germline V gives CDR1 DFQATT, CDR2 SNEGSKA (reference sequence). CDR3 loop: CSAFDRRSYEQYF. The CDR3, as DNA: TGCAGTGCTTTCGACAGGCGTTCCTACGAGCAGTACTTC.

To note about this clonotype: Being one base from a much bigger clone, this may be a read error. This sequence joins TRBV7-2 and TRBJ1-5, with D possibly being TRBD1 (5 bases). This CDR3 spans 13 amino acids. The V end lost 3 bases, the J end lost 9 bases, and 12 bases lay between the germline ends. Germline loops: CDR1 SGHTA, CDR2 FQGNSA. The DNA for the CDR3 is TGTGCCAGCAGCTTGGGGGATGTTCGGCCCCAGCATTTT. Amino acids: CASSLGDVRPQHF.

The CDR3 DNA is TGTGCCAGCAGCCTGACGACTAGCGGGGTCTACGAGCAGTACTTC. This codes for CASSLTTSGVYEQYF. The chain has TRBV7-2 and TRBJ2-7, with 11 nucleotides matching TRBD2. This CDR3 contains 15 residues. The V and J ends lost 5 bases and 3 bases, in that order; junction bases with no gene match: 6. Germline loops: CDR1 SGHTA, CDR2 FQGNSA.